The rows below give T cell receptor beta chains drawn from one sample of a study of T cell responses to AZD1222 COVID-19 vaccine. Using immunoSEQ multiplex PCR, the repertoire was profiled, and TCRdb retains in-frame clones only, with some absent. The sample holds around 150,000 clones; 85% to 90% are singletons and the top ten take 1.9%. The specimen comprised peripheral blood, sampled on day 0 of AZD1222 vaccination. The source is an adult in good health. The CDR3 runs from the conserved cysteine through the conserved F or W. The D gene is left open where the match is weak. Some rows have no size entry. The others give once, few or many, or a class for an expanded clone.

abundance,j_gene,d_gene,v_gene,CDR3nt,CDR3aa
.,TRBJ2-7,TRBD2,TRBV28,TGTGCCAGCAGTTTAGCCGGGGGGTCCTACGAGCAGTACTTC,CASSLAGGSYEQYF
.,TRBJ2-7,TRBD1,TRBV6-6,TGTGCCAGCACCAGGGGGAGCTCCTACGAGCAGTACTTC,CASTRGSSYEQYF
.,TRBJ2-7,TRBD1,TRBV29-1,TGCAGCGTCAGACAGGGTGTCTACGAGCAGTACTTC,CSVRQGVYEQYF
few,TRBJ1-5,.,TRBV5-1,TGCGCCAGCAGCTTGAATAGCAATCAGCCCCAGCATTTT,CASSLNSNQPQHF
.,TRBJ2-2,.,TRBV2,TGTGCCAGCAGTGCCTCTCAGGCTTTTGGGGAGCTGTTTTTT,CASSASQAFGELFF
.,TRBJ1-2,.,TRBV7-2,TGTGCCAGCAGCTTAGACTGGGCATCTAACTATGGCTACACCTTC,CASSLDWASNYGYTF
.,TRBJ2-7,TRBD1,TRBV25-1,TGTGCCAGCGGGGAACCGGGACAGAAATACGAGCAGTACTTC,CASGEPGQKYEQYF
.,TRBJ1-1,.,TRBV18,TGTGCCAGCTCCCCCGGACATCTGAACACTGAAGCTTTCTTT,CASSPGHLNTEAFF
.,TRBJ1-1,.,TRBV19,TGTGCCAGTAGTGTCGAGGGACACCATAGATGGACTGAAGCTTTCTTT,CASSVEGHHRWTEAFF
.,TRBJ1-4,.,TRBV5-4,TGTGCCAGCAGCTTGGATCCGCGGGAAAAACTGTTTTTT,CASSLDPREKLFF
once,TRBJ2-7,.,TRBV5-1,TGCGCCAGCAGCTTACTCCGGGAAGCAACCTACGAGCAGTACTTC,CASSLLREATYEQYF
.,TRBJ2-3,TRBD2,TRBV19,TGTGCCAGTAGTACCATAGCGGGAGGCACAGATACGCAGTATTTT,CASSTIAGGTDTQYF
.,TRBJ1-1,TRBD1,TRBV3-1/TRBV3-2,TGTGCCAGCAGCCAGCCGGGACAGAGTTTGGCTTTCTTT,CASSQPGQSLAFF
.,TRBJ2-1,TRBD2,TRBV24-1,TGTGCCACCAGTGATTTGGGACTAGCGGGAAACAATGAGCAGTTCTTC,CATSDLGLAGNNEQFF
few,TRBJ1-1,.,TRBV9,TGTGCCAGCAGCAGGACCGAGAACACTGAAGCTTTCTTT,CASSRTENTEAFF
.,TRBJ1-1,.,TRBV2,TGTGCCAGCAGTGAAGGGACGGACTTGGCTGAAGCTTTCTTT,CASSEGTDLAEAFF
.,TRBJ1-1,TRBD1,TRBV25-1,TGTGCCAGCAGTGCCGGACAGGGATTTCCTACTGAAGCTTTCTTT,CASSAGQGFPTEAFF
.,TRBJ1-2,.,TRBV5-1,TGCGCCAGCAGCCTCGGACACCTCAACTATGGCTACACCTTC,CASSLGHLNYGYTF
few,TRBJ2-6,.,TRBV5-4,TGTGCCAGCAGAGCCAGGGGGGCTGGGGCCAACGTCCTGACTTTC,CASRARGAGANVLTF
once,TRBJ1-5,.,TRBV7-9,TGTGCCAGCAGCCCTACCCAGGGGAGTCAGCCCCAGCATTTT,CASSPTQGSQPQHF
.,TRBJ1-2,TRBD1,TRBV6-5,TGTGCCAGCAGTTTTCAGACAGGGGGGGACTATGGCTACACCTTC,CASSFQTGGDYGYTF
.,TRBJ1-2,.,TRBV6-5,TGTGCCAGCAGTTACTCTGCGATGGGAGGCTACACCTTC,CASSYSAMGGYTF
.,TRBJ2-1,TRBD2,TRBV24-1,TGTGCCACCAGTCTGAGCGGGGACAATGAGCAGTTCTTC,CATSLSGDNEQFF
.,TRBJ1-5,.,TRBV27,TGTGCCAGCACTGCGGGCAGCGGCAATCAGCCCCAGCATTTT,CASTAGSGNQPQHF
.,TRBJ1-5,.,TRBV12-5,TGTGCTAGTGGTCCCGATTATAGCAATCAGCCCCAGCATTTT,CASGPDYSNQPQHF
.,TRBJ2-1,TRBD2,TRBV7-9,TGTGCCAGCAGGAATAGCGGGGCGTCCTACAATGAGCAGTTCTTC,CASRNSGASYNEQFF
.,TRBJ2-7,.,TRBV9,TGTGCCAGCAGCGTAGCCGGGACGAGCTCCTACGAGCAGTACTTC,CASSVAGTSSYEQYF
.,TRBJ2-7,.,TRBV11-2,TGTGCCAGCAGCTTAGTAGGTGGCAGGGCCAACGAGCAGTACTTC,CASSLVGGRANEQYF
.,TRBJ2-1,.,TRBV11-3,TGTGCCAGCAGCCCGGGGGTTACGTACAATGAGCAGTTCTTC,CASSPGVTYNEQFF
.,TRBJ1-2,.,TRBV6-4,TGTGCCAGCAGTGACCACATACGGGGGGGCTACACCTTC,CASSDHIRGGYTF
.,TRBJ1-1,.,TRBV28,TGTGCCAGCAGTATCAGCAAGACTGAAGCTTTCTTT,CASSISKTEAFF
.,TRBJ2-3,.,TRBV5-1,TGCGCCAGCAGACGCGGGGCCAGGGGGAGTTACACAGATACGCAGTATTTT,CASRRGARGSYTDTQYF
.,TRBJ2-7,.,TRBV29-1,TGCAGCGTCATGGGGGATGGACAGCCAAGGTCCCCAGGCTACGAGCAGTACTTC,CSVMGDGQPRSPGYEQYF
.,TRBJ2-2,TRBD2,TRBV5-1,TGCGCCAGCAGCCAGGGACTAGCGGGCCGGGAGACCGGGGAGCTGTTTTTT,CASSQGLAGRETGELFF
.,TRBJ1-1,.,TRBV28,TGTGCCAGCAGTTTTGGGCAGGGGATGTGGGGGATCACTGAAGCTTTCTTT,CASSFGQGMWGITEAFF
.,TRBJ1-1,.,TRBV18,TGTGCCAGCTCACCAAAACCTTCTTTTACGTCCACTGAAGCTTTCTTT,CASSPKPSFTSTEAFF
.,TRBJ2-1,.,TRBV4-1,TGCGCCAGCAGCCAAGATCTTCTGCTCCCACAGTTCTTC,CASSQDLLLPQFF
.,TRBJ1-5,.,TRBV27,TGTGCCAGCAGTTCCTATCAGGGCCTTTATAGCAATCAGCCCCAGCATTTT,CASSSYQGLYSNQPQHF
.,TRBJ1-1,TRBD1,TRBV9,TGTGCCAGCAGCGTATGGACAGGGCCGAACACTGAAGCTTTCTTT,CASSVWTGPNTEAFF
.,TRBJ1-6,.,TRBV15,TGTGCCACCAGCCCCCTGGAGGAAGGAGCCGGTTCACCCCTCCACTTT,CATSPLEEGAGSPLHF
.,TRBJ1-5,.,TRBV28,TGTGCCAGCCTTGGACTGGCCAATCAGCCCCAGCATTTT,CASLGLANQPQHF
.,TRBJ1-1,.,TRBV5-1,TGCGCCAGCAGCATCGGACAGTATGAAGCTTTCTTT,CASSIGQYEAFF
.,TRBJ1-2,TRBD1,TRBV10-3,TGTGCCGCAGGAGGGGGCAGAGGCTACACCTTC,CAAGGGRGYTF
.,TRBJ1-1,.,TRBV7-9,TGTGCCAGCTGCGCAGGTATGGGCACTGAAGCTTTCTTT,CASCAGMGTEAFF
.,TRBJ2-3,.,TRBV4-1,TGCGCCAGCAGCCAAGATAGTACAGCTGGGTCGTCTAGCACAGATACGCAGTATTTT,CASSQDSTAGSSSTDTQYF